These 22 T cell receptor beta chains originate from one sample sequenced in a study of OX40 agonist ivuxolimab in advanced cancers. Sequenced by immunoSEQ multiplex PCR; TCRdb stores in-frame clones only, minus some. The table has tens of thousands of clones, around 80% seen once; the top ten hold over 15%. Source: CD4+ or CD8+ T cells sorted from blood, taken in a trial of the OX40 agonist ivuxolimab. All receptors come from an adult with an advanced solid tumor such as melanoma, head and neck, liver or kidney cancer.

V gene TRBV9 combines with J gene TRBJ1-3; possibly TRBD1 for D (5 bases). The CDR3 extends over 16 amino acids. With 6 bases removed from V and 0 bases from J, the gap between germline ends came to 16 bases. CDR1 and CDR2 from the germline V gene are SGDLS and YYNGEE. In DNA, the CDR3 is TGTGCCAGCACCCGCGGGGGGAACCCCTCTGGAAACACCATATATTTT. Protein sequence: CASTRGGNPSGNTIYF.

The chain uses TRBV7-3 and TRBJ2-3; D tentatively reads TRBD1 or TRBD2 (5 bases each). The germline V and J ends were trimmed by 5 bases and 14 bases, with 17 bases remaining between them. Germline V gives CDR1 SGHTA, CDR2 FQGTGA. The CDR3 loop spans 12 amino acids. CDR3 sequence: CASSLGAVEWYF. The CDR3 DNA reads TGTGCCAGCAGCCTCGGGGCGGTTGAGTGGTATTTT.

V usage is TRBV7-9 and J usage is TRBJ2-7; 10 bases line up with TRBD1. The CDR3 has 16 residues. V gave up 6 bases and J gave up 5 bases; unmatched junction bases: 13. The germline V gene has CDR1 SEHNR and CDR2 FQNEAQ (reference sequence). CDR3 sequence: CASSSGTGVASHEQYF. For the CDR3, the DNA is TGTGCCAGCAGTTCCGGGACAGGGGTGGCTTCCCACGAGCAGTACTTC.

V is TRBV6-6 and J is TRBJ1-1; D gene unclear. Germline assignment: CDR1 MNHNY and CDR2 SVGAGI (reference sequence). This CDR3 comprises 14 residues. Trimming shortened V by 4 bases and J by 5 bases, and 14 bases separated the two germline ends. The DNA of the CDR3 is TGTGCCAGCAGTTTGGGAGGTTTACAGACTGAAGCTTTCTTT. It yields the protein CASSLGGLQTEAFF.

V is TRBV28 and J is TRBJ2-7; tentatively, D is TRBD1 (6 bases). Germline V CDR1 and CDR2: MDHEN, SYDVKM. V dropped 5 bases and J dropped 0 bases, with 11 bases sitting between them. The CDR3 is 14 amino acids. The CDR3 nucleotides are TGTGCCAGCAGTCGGCAGGGGAGCTCCTACGAGCAGTACTTC. This encodes CASSRQGSSYEQYF.

The chain has TRBV21-1 and TRBJ1-2. TRBV21-1 is a documented pseudogene. The CDR3 is 14 residues long. CDR3 region: CASSSLGTSYGYTF. The CDR3 DNA sequence: TGTGCCAGCAGCAGCCTCGGGACTAGCTATGGCTACACCTTC.

This chain links TRBV11-2 with TRBJ2-3; 14 bases are a match to TRBD2. The germline V gene encodes CDR1 SGHAT and CDR2 FQNNGV. This CDR3 spans 16 amino acids. V lost 4 bases to trimming and J lost 2 bases; unmatched junction nucleotides: 2. This CDR3 reads CASSSTSGGATDTQYF. For the CDR3, the DNA is TGTGCCAGCAGCTCGACTAGCGGGGGGGCCACAGATACGCAGTATTTT.

This clone qualifies as medium-sized (0.01 to 0.1%). The V and J genes are TRBV28 and TRBJ2-1; D unclear. This CDR3 has 15 amino acids. Germline values: CDR1 MDHEN, CDR2 SYDVKM. Trimming stripped 2 bases from V and 0 bases from J, with 8 bases between. The CDR3 here is CASSLVGSSYNEQFF. CDR3 DNA sequence: TGTGCCAGCAGTTTAGTGGGCAGCTCCTACAATGAGCAGTTCTTC.

V is TRBV18 and J is TRBJ2-7; 7 positions match TRBD2. CDR1 and CDR2 (germline): KGHSH, LQKENI. There are 16 residues in the CDR3. Trimming at V came to 2 bases and at J to 1 base, leaving 8 bases not matched to a gene. Here the CDR3 reads CASSPTKSGTSYEQYF. DNA for the CDR3: TGTGCCAGCTCACCAACGAAAAGCGGGACTTCCTACGAGCAGTACTTC.

V and J are TRBV10-3 and TRBJ2-7; D is unresolved. There are 11 residues in the CDR3. Germline CDR1 and CDR2: ENHRY and SYGVKD. Trimming cost V 3 bases and J 3 bases, with 3 bases left between them. The CDR3 DNA reads TGTGCCATCAGTGATATCTACGAGCAGTACTTC. It yields the protein CAISDIYEQYF.

This clone was recorded only once. DNA for the CDR3: TGTGCTAGTGGTTTGGCCCCTAGCGGGGTGACGAACACCGGGGAGCTGTTTTTT. This encodes CASGLAPSGVTNTGELFF. This chain joins TRBV12-5 and TRBJ2-2; 9 bases are a match to TRBD2. The CDR3 spans 18 residues. CDR1 is LGHNT and CDR2 is FRNRAP in the germline V gene. V lost 1 base to trimming and J lost 0 bases; unmatched junction nucleotides: 6.

This rearrangement joins TRBV21-1 to TRBJ1-5; no check of the table's D call, TRBD1, against the DNA was made. TRBV21-1 is marked as a pseudogene. The CDR3 length is 15 residues. This CDR3 is CAILTTVPSNQPQHF. The CDR3, as DNA: TGTGCCATCCTGACGACAGTCCCTAGCAATCAGCCCCAGCATTTT.

This chain joins TRBV28 and TRBJ2-7; TRBD1 aligns across 8 bases. CDR1 and CDR2 from the germline V gene are MDHEN and SYDVKM. The CDR3 has 13 amino acids. V shed 6 bases and J 3 bases; nucleotides not matched to a gene: 4. CDR3 sequence (DNA): TGTGCCAGCAGCCAACAGGGGGGCTACGAGCAGTACTTC. It encodes CASSQQGGYEQYF.

J is TRBJ1-1 and V is TRBV6-5; tentative D call: TRBD1 (6 bases). There are 14 residues in the CDR3. Germline values: CDR1 MNHEY, CDR2 SVGAGI. The V gene lost 7 bases and the J gene lost 3 bases, with 15 bases spanning the gap. CDR3 residues: CASTTRGAYTEAFF. In DNA, the CDR3 is TGTGCCAGCACCACGAGGGGGGCGTACACTGAAGCTTTCTTT.

This chain uses TRBV7-8 with TRBJ2-5; 7 bases align to TRBD1. The germline CDR1 and CDR2 sequences are SGHVS and FQNEAQ. The CDR3 is 13 residues long. V shed 4 bases, J shed 5 bases, and the junction held 4 bases outside the gene matches. CDR3 bases: TGTGCCAGCAGCTCTGACAGGGACGAGACCCAGTACTTC. It yields the protein CASSSDRDETQYF.

Within the sample, this clone is medium-sized. The rearrangement uses TRBV11-2 and TRBJ1-2; possibly TRBD1 for D (6 bases). CDR1 SGHAT and CDR2 FQNNGV come from the germline V gene. V was shortened by 4 bases and J by 5 bases, with 17 bases between the two germline ends. The CDR3 spans 15 residues. CDR3 bases: TGTGCCAGCAGCTGGGGGGGCGGGAGCCCATATGGCTACACCTTC. Translation: CASSWGGGSPYGYTF.

CDR3 DNA: TGTGCCAGCAGTGAAGTGGGGAACACCGGGGAGCTGTTTTTT. Translating gives CASSEVGNTGELFF. The rearrangement uses TRBV6-1 and TRBJ2-2, with D unclear. CDR3 length equals 14 residues. V was trimmed by 1 base and J by 1 base, leaving 4 bases between them. Germline lookup yields CDR1 MNHNS and CDR2 SASEGT.

The chain is built from TRBV7-6 and TRBJ2-1; no clear D gene. This CDR3 spans 14 amino acids. Trimming took off 2 bases at V and 4 bases at J, with 9 bases between the two ends. Germline values: CDR1 SGHVS, CDR2 FNYEAQ. The CDR3 sequence is CASSLSDGYNEQFF. Written as DNA, the CDR3 is TGTGCCAGCAGCTTAAGTGACGGGTACAATGAGCAGTTCTTC.

This clone has just one count. This chain joins TRBV5-1 and TRBJ2-3; the D is unclear. The V and J ends lost 0 bases and 0 bases respectively, with 8 bases between them. The CDR3 length is 15 residues. Germline CDR1 reads SGHRS; CDR2 reads YFSETQ. The DNA for the CDR3 is TGCGCCAGCAGCTTGGGAGCATCTAGCACAGATACGCAGTATTTT. Protein product: CASSLGASSTDTQYF.

The chain has TRBV4-2 and TRBJ2-7, with D perhaps matching TRBD2 (6 bases). Per the germline V gene, CDR1 is LGHNA and CDR2 is YNFKEQ. The CDR3 sequence is 13 residues long. The germline V and J ends were trimmed by 6 bases and 3 bases, with 12 bases remaining between them. The CDR3 region is CASSPGLGYEQYF. CDR3 bases: TGTGCCAGCAGTCCGGGACTCGGCTACGAGCAGTACTTC.

CDR3: CASSQDPGLAGTGSNEQFF. The CDR3 DNA sequence: TGTGCCAGCAGCCAAGATCCCGGACTAGCGGGAACTGGATCGAATGAGCAGTTCTTC. The V gene is TRBV4-2, the J gene TRBJ2-1; TRBD2 matches at 12 bases. The CDR3 consists of 19 residues. Looked up from germline, CDR1 is LGHNA and CDR2 is YNFKEQ. The V and J ends lost 0 bases and 7 bases, in that order; junction bases with no gene match: 13.

V usage is TRBV6-1 and J usage is TRBJ2-7; 8 bases are shared with TRBD1. CDR3 length equals 13 residues. Germline V gene data show CDR1 as MNHNS and CDR2 as SASEGT. Trimming took 6 bases from V and 2 from J; bases not matched to a gene: 3. The CDR3 DNA sequence: TGTGCCAGCAGGACAGGGGCCCCCTACGAGCAGTACTTC. Its protein product is CASRTGAPYEQYF.